This record looks at one T cell receptor (beta chain) sequence and its context. V shed 3 bases and J 2 bases; nucleotides not matched to a gene: 5. The CDR3 has 15 residues. Germline loops: CDR1 SGHRS, CDR2 YFSETQ. A single record per CDR3 protein comes from TCRdb applying MiXCR to the 5' RACE reads. This sample has about 440,000 distinct CDR3 sequences, with over 15% found just once. The sample is drawn from a study of T-cell memory formation after mild COVID-19. The sample consisted of PBMCs or a T cell subset sorted from them (not recorded which). The source of this sequence is an adult woman who had mild COVID-19 (a few samples of this study predate the infection). Cell type and time point are not known. The V gene is TRBV5-1, the J gene TRBJ2-3, with 8 bases aligning to TRBD2. The CDR3 nucleotides are TGCGCCAGCAGCTGGGGACTAGTCTCCACAGATACGCAGTATTTT. It encodes CASSWGLVSTDTQYF.